This T cell receptor beta chain comes out of a study of HIV-infected children after antiretroviral therapy interruption. Noted treatment: PENTA 11 planned treatment interruption arm or continuous ART arm. CDR3 size: 15 residues. The V end lost 1 base, the J end lost 1 base, and 5 bases lay between the germline ends. Germline V gene sequence: CDR1 SEHNR, CDR2 FQNEAQ (reference sequence). Unique molecular identifiers were included in an RNA-based 3' RACE TCR library. TCRdb redid the calling of the 3' RACE reads with MiXCR, one entry per CDR3 protein. The data show around 15,000 distinct CDR3 sequences, with 3% to 3.5% seen just once and approximately 34% held by the top ten. This clonotype was picked up many times.

This chain connects TRBV7-9 to TRBJ2-6; unclear D gene. The clonotype comes from a pool of human donors with HIV. Sequences were derived from CD45RO+ CD8+ T cells from PBMCs, pooled from several time points, sampled from a donor given antiretroviral therapy, either interrupted or continuous. This sample's subset: memory CD8+ CD45RO+ CD45RA- T cells. Here the CDR3 reads CASSLVGSGANVLTF. The CDR3 DNA reads TGTGCCAGCAGCTTAGTGGGTTCTGGGGCCAACGTCCTGACTTTC.